This entry is about one T cell receptor (beta chain). This clone's antigen is unknown. No base-level quality is on record; no much larger clone is a single base apart. The germline V gene encodes CDR1 SGHDT and CDR2 YYEEEE. V lost 1 base and J lost 0 bases, and the count of bases not matched to a germline gene is 7. Spanning cysteine to phenylalanine, the CDR3 consists of 17 amino acids. Only the CDR3 DNA is retained, 51 bases long and in frame from the first base. The data originate from a study of regulatory T cells in long-lasting Graves disease (dated by TCRdb to about 2021). Background for the entire study: Antithyroid drugs had been taken for less than 3 months by newly diagnosed Graves' disease patients. Persistent Graves' disease patients were compared with newly diagnosed Graves' disease patients by peripheral blood TCR sequencing and RNA sequencing. The study was registered as a clinical trial and conducted in China. TCR sequencing covered around 13 persistent and 20 or so newly diagnosed Graves' disease patients, around 35 samples in total. Overall study outcomes, separate from this receptor: Preferential use of TRBV28, TRBJ1-2 and TRBJ2-5 was observed in persistent disease, whereas TRBV20-1 and TRBJ2-1 were favored in newly diagnosed disease. The authors noted that the small sample size was a limitation that may lower accuracy. More public clonotypes were shared among persistent patients (under 3,000) than among newly diagnosed patients (966). Sequencing and analysis were restricted to the TCR beta chain. Only peripheral blood was studied, because thyroid tissue, the primary lesion, was inaccessible. Persistent Graves' disease patients showed lower TCR Shannon entropy and fewer highly expanded clones than newly diagnosed patients, suggesting clonal expansion.

Libraries were prepared through multiplex PCR. TCRdb names Illumina HiSeq 4000 as the instrument used. iRepertoire HTBI primers and Arm-PCR amplification of CDR3 regions were used to construct TCR beta libraries. Before sequencing, the PCR products went through gel purification. Concerning the study's data processing: Gene usage analysis of CDR3 amino acid clonotypes used the approximately 56 TRBV and fewer than 15 TRBJ segments found across samples. COPE and FqMerger were used to merge the filtered high-quality paired reads into contigs. Contigs were aligned with BLAST to IMGT TRBV, TRBD and TRBJ reference genes, and CDR3 was defined per IMGT. Clonotypes above 0.1% frequency were classified as highly expanded clones. Repertoire diversity was measured by Shannon entropy, and V-J evenness by the Gini coefficient. A clonotype was considered public if more than one individual shared it. TCRdb reprocessed the public reads (quality trimming at Q25 with fastp, clone calling with MiXCR) and kept in-frame beta chains. CDR3 protein sequences are deduplicated, and each keeps its most common genes and DNA. None of the V and J calls come from the authors' own analysis; TCRdb made them. Present in this sample are hundreds of thousands of distinct CDR3 sequences, approximately 15% of which were seen just once. In total, the top ten clones hold 18% of the sample.

The time point label, read with the paper, signifies: newly diagnosed GD, antithyroid drugs for less than 3 months. For both TCR sequencing and RNA sequencing, RNA was extracted from PBMCs in TRIzol. The diagnosis of Graves' disease followed American Thyroid Association guidelines. Recruitment of patients was carried out at an endocrinology department in Xi'an, China. Each patient gave approximately 10 milliliters of peripheral blood, collected in an EDTA anticoagulant tube. PBMCs were isolated by Ficoll Paque Plus density gradient separation without further T cell sorting. An Agilent 2100 Bioanalyzer and agarose gel were used to check RNA quality, while a NanoDrop 2000 measured RNA concentration. These data are also associated with another study on T cells in Graves' hyperthyroidism and ophthalmopathy. As described in the second report: Graves' hyperthyroidism was defined as stable when no progression to ophthalmopathy occurred over 18 months of follow-up. Hyperthyroidism patients were aged 18 to 65 years and newly diagnosed, with disease duration of less than 2 months. Any patient with an uncontrolled infection, another autoimmune disease, pregnancy or lactation was excluded. Diagnoses were based on clinical symptoms, serum thyroxine and TRAb, thyroid ultrasound and orbital computed tomography. The TCR CDR3 was subjected to a first round of RT-PCR using the HTBI primer set and the Qiagen OneStep RT-PCR kit. Most expanded thyroid clonotypes (frequency above 0.001) were also detected in blood, a finding suggesting that blood repertoires may reflect thyroid immune responses. A 13 V-J signature model separated ophthalmopathy from stable hyperthyroidism, with nearly 90% sensitivity and just under 84% specificity in cross-validation and 80%/75% in testing. In validation, progression to ophthalmopathy was predicted by the model with 55% to 71% sensitivity and about 72% specificity, a median of about 6.4 months before onset. A discovery cohort of about a hundred patients, 43 with Graves' ophthalmopathy and 57 with stable Graves' hyperthyroidism, was used to find distinguishing TCR V-J signatures. Whether ophthalmopathy could be predicted prospectively was tested in an independent validation cohort made up of roughly 20 hyperthyroidism patients plus 17 patients who later progressed to ophthalmopathy. The 85 to 100 discovery patients were divided at random into training and test sets in a 7:3 ratio. In addition, the study compared T-cell repertoires in thyroid tissue and in blood from 6 or 7 Graves' hyperthyroidism patients. After sampling, hyperthyroidism patients received methimazole starting at 30 mg daily, and ophthalmopathy patients received high-dose intravenous methylprednisolone. Libraries were constructed in a second round of multiplex PCR, after which size selection and purification were performed. The libraries were sequenced on an Illumina HiSeq2000 using paired-end 100 bp reads. SOAPnuke was used to process the raw data, throwing out any read that contained adapters or uncalled bases, had a mean Phred below 15, or lacked an exact constant-primer or identifier match. COPE v1.2.5 was used to merge high-quality paired reads, and clonotypes were defined as unique nucleotide sequences. MiTCR v1.1 was used to align the clonotypes against IMGT TRBV, TRBD and TRBJ reference segments. The analysis included only V-J combinations with a frequency above 0.0001, which together covered 99% to 99.2% of the repertoires. The TCS score was defined as F50 (clonal expansion) divided by E x V (chaos), with BLOSUM62-based TCRdist calculated between CDR3 peptides within each V-J. Welch's t-statistics and random forest reduced approximately 520 V-J features to fewer than 15, which were used in a naive Bayes classifier (R e1071). Sample size was not statistically predetermined, and blinding of investigators to group allocation was not performed. TCR Vbeta CDR3 sequencing of 120 to 150 peripheral blood samples (over 40 ophthalmopathy, around 80 hyperthyroidism and about 17 progressor patients) is reported in the paper.

The sample consisted of peripheral blood mononuclear cells (PBMCs), taken at new diagnosis, from a patient treated with antithyroid drugs. This clonotype was obtained from a woman aged 25 to 39 with Graves disease. Donor details come from another sample of the same person, matched by shared clones. This receptor chain uses TRBV5-6 and TRBJ2-1, with TRBD2 matching 7 junction bases. The CDR3 corresponds to CASSLPFGGSSYNEQFF. The nucleotides read TGTGCCAGCAGCTTGCCGTTCGGCGGGAGCTCCTACAATGAGCAGTTCTTC. The CDR3, completed at both ends by the reference TRBV5-6 and TRBJ2-1 genes, gives the full variable domain DAGVTQSPTHLIKTRGQQVTLRCSPKSGHDTVSWYQQALGQGPQFIFQYYEEEERQRGNFPDRFSGHQFPNYSSELNVNALLLGDSALYLCASSLPFGGSSYNEQFFGPGTRLTVL.